The 26 T cell receptor beta chains below were found in one sample sequenced in a study of T cells in Graves' hyperthyroidism and ophthalmopathy (dated by TCRdb to between 2017 and 2020). Library prep was done by multiplex PCR. The reads were generated on an Illumina HiSeq 2000. TCR beta CDR3 regions were amplified from RNA transcripts. For the first round of RT-PCR on the TCR CDR3, the HTBI primer set was used together with the Qiagen OneStep RT-PCR kit. Starting from the raw public reads, TCRdb applied fastp trimming at Q25, assembled clones with MiXCR and retained in-frame beta chains. Entries are consolidated by CDR3 protein sequence, retaining the most common genes and DNA. The sample records about 600,000 distinct CDR3 sequences, more than 15% of which are singletons. The ten largest clones take up about 3.5% of the sample. Sequenced input: blood. These receptors were taken from a woman between 40 and 55 years old with Graves' ophthalmopathy.

As to this clonotype: A much larger clonotype is one base distant, so this may be a read error. The CDR3 end shows no conserved phenylalanine or tryptophan, and so a read error is likely. The V call is TRBV28, the J call TRBJ2-1; D unclear. V was shortened by 1 base and J by 9 bases, with 4 bases between the two germline ends. Germline CDR1 and CDR2: MDHEN and SYDVKM. This CDR3 spans 11 amino acids. Here the CDR3 reads CASSLFTEQFL. Here the CDR3 DNA reads TGTGCCAGCAGTTTATTCACTGAGCAGTTCCTC.

On this clonotype: A much larger clone lies one base from this, so it may be a read error. The V call is TRBV11-2, the J call TRBJ2-1; 7 nucleotides align to TRBD2. CDR1 is SGHAT and CDR2 is FQNNGV in the germline V gene. CDR3 length: 16 amino acids. The CDR3 DNA reads TGTGCCAGCGGCTTATGGTCGGGGGGTGACGGTAATGAGCAGTTCTTC. Its protein is CASGLWSGGDGNEQFF.

The sample holds a few counts of this clonotype. The rearrangement joins TRBV20-1 to TRBJ2-1, with 9 bases fitting TRBD1. V was clipped by 3 bases and J by 2 bases; unmatched bases: 5. From germline, CDR1 is DFQATT and CDR2 SNEGSKA (reference sequence). CDR3 length equals 15 residues. CDR3 sequence reads: CSASSRDRAYNEQFF. As DNA, the CDR3 is TGCAGTGCTAGTTCCCGGGACAGGGCCTACAATGAGCAGTTCTTC.

The chain combines TRBV7-3 with TRBJ2-2; D not resolved. V lost 1 base and J lost 6, with 9 bases in between. Germline V gives CDR1 SGHTA, CDR2 FQGTGA. The CDR3 is 14 residues long. The CDR3 coding sequence is TGTGCCAGCAGCTTAATCAGTGGGCCCGGGGAGCTGTTTTTT. It translates to CASSLISGPGELFF.

This clonotype has at least ten counts. This rearrangement joins TRBV20-1 to TRBJ2-3, with TRBD1 identical over 10 bases. Germline trimming cut 1 base from V and 5 bases from J; bases unmatched to any gene: 3. Looked up from germline, CDR1 is DFQATT and CDR2 is SNEGSKA (reference sequence). This CDR3 spans 14 amino acids. CDR3 coding DNA: TGCAGTGCTAGAGGACAGGGGGCTGAAGATACGCAGTATTTT. This codes for CSARGQGAEDTQYF.

This clonotype was observed a handful of times. This sequence joins TRBV20-1 and TRBJ2-6; D assignment may be TRBD1 or TRBD2 (5 bases each). V lost 4 bases, J lost 1 base, and 14 bases lay in between. CDR3 length: 16 amino acids. Germline V CDR1 and CDR2: DFQATT, SNEGSKA (reference sequence). CDR3 residues: CSAKKIGESGANVLTF. CDR3 DNA: TGCAGTGCTAAAAAGATAGGGGAGTCTGGGGCCAACGTCCTGACTTTC.

About this clonotype: This may arise from a read error, as a much more abundant clone is one base away. As the CDR3 is not closed by the conserved phenylalanine or tryptophan, this likely results from a read error. The chain has TRBV12-3 or TRBV12-4 and TRBJ1-5; D not resolved. Trimming cost V 1 base and J 6 bases, with 7 bases left between them. The length of the CDR3 is 13 residues. The DNA for the CDR3 is TGTGCCAGCAGTTTAGTTGGTGCTCAGCCCCAGCATTCT. This translates into CASSLVGAQPQHS.

This chain connects TRBV2 to TRBJ1-6; the D is unclear. Germline loops: CDR1 SNHLY, CDR2 FYNNEI. The CDR3 is 14 residues long. The V gene lost 4 bases and the J gene lost 4 bases, with 8 bases spanning the gap. Written as DNA, the CDR3 is TGTGCCAGCAGTGTCAGGAATTATAATTCACCCCTCCACTTT. Translating gives CASSVRNYNSPLHF.

V is TRBV5-1 and J is TRBJ1-1; D is unclear. Germline V gene data show CDR1 as SGHRS and CDR2 as YFSETQ. V lost 4 bases to trimming and J lost 4 bases, with 14 bases between them. This CDR3 has 14 residues. The DNA of the CDR3 is TGCGCCAGCAGCCGAAGGCGGGAGAGCACTGAAGCTTTCTTT. Translated, it gives CASSRRRESTEAFF.

In its sample, this clonotype was seen many times. This chain uses TRBV28 with TRBJ1-1; a possible D gene is TRBD1 (6 bases). This CDR3 spans 13 amino acids. V shed 5 bases and J shed 4 bases, with 11 bases lying between them. Germline CDR1 is MDHEN and CDR2 is SYDVKM. The chain's CDR3 is CASSTTGSTEAFF. CDR3 nucleotide sequence: TGTGCCAGCAGTACTACAGGGTCCACTGAAGCTTTCTTT.

This clonotype was seen repeatedly, ten times or more. The chain employs TRBV7-3 and TRBJ2-1; possibly TRBD1 for D (6 bases). Per germline, CDR1 SGHTA and CDR2 FQGTGA. The CDR3 has 14 amino acids. V was shortened by 2 bases and J by 5 bases, with 10 bases between the two germline ends. CDR3 sequence (DNA): TGTGCCAGCAGCTTAGAGACAGGCCACAATGAGCAGTTCTTC. Residues: CASSLETGHNEQFF.

This clonotype has at least ten counts. V gene TRBV28 combines with J gene TRBJ2-1, with 8 positions matching TRBD2. After removal of 6 bases from V and 2 bases from J, the junction contained 9 bases not matched to a gene. The CDR3 runs 16 residues. Germline assignment: CDR1 MDHEN and CDR2 SYDVKM. The CDR3 sequence is CASSLGGLVTYNEQFF. The CDR3 region has the DNA TGTGCCAGCAGCCTAGGGGGACTAGTCACCTACAATGAGCAGTTCTTC.

This chain links TRBV7-9 with TRBJ2-3; the match to TRBD2 covers 14 bases. V shed 3 bases, J shed 2 bases, and the junction held 10 bases outside the gene matches. Germline CDR1 reads SEHNR; CDR2 reads FQNEAQ (reference sequence). This CDR3 has 19 amino acids. In nucleotides, the CDR3 is TGTGCCAGCAGCTTCGGACTAGCGGGGGGACCCGACCCCACAGATACGCAGTATTTT. Encoded protein: CASSFGLAGGPDPTDTQYF.

This clonotype was seen a few times. The chain couples TRBV11-2 to TRBJ1-4; a possible D gene is TRBD1 (5 bases). With 5 bases removed from V and 7 bases from J, the gap between germline ends came to 11 bases. CDR3 length: 13 residues. The germline CDR1 and CDR2 sequences are SGHAT and FQNNGV. The CDR3 DNA follows: TGTGCCAGCAGCCCCGCCGGGGGTGAAAAACTGTTTTTT. Its protein product is CASSPAGGEKLFF.

There are many counts of this clonotype. The chain uses TRBV30 and TRBJ2-2; 12 bases agree with TRBD2. The V and J ends lost 3 bases and 8 bases, in that order; junction bases with no gene match: 4. The germline V gene encodes CDR1 GTSNPN and CDR2 SVGIG (reference sequence). The CDR3 sequence is 14 residues long. The CDR3 sequence is CAWSRTSGKGELFF. CDR3 sequence (DNA): TGTGCCTGGAGCCGGACTAGCGGGAAGGGGGAGCTGTTTTTT.

This clonotype was seen at least ten times. This chain uses TRBV6-1 with TRBJ2-5, with D possibly TRBD2 on 5 matching bases. Trimming removed 3 bases at V and 5 bases at J, with 10 bases between. The CDR3 is made up of 13 amino acids. CDR1 MNHNS and CDR2 SASEGT come from the germline V gene. The CDR3 reads CASSDWSGETQYF. The CDR3 nucleotides read TGTGCCAGCAGTGATTGGTCGGGGGAGACCCAGTACTTC.

About this clonotype itself: One end of the junction varies from germline; a read error may be responsible. J is TRBJ1-1 and V is TRBV19; D gene ambiguous. Germline V gives CDR1 LNHDA, CDR2 SQIVND (reference sequence). There are 14 residues in the CDR3. For the CDR3, the DNA is TGTGTCAGTAGCATCCATGGACTGAACACTGAAGCTTTCTTT. The encoded protein is CVSSIHGLNTEAFF.

The rearrangement uses TRBV27 and TRBJ2-1; D uncertain. The CDR3 length is 15 residues. The V gene's germline CDR1 is MNHEY and CDR2 SMNVEV (reference sequence). Trimming left V 5 bases short and J 2 bases short, with 13 bases between. The CDR3 coding sequence is TGTGCCAGCAGTCCCGGATCCCGTCCCTACAATGAGCAGTTCTTC. This translates into CASSPGSRPYNEQFF.

This clonotype occurred a few times. CDR3 sequence reads: CASSFRGSSYNSPLHF. The DNA for the CDR3 is TGTGCCAGCAGTTTCAGGGGGAGCTCCTATAATTCACCCCTCCACTTT. The chain employs TRBV28 and TRBJ1-6; TRBD1 agrees at 7 bases. V dropped 3 bases and J dropped 0; count of bases not matched to a gene: 2. In germline, CDR1 is MDHEN, CDR2 SYDVKM. This CDR3 is 16 amino acids long.

Ten or more counts support this clonotype. Here the CDR3 DNA reads TGTGCCGGAGGGGGGGAGACCTCCTACGAGCAGTACTTC. Protein product: CAGGGETSYEQYF. This chain connects TRBV6-1 to TRBJ2-7, with D possibly being TRBD2 (7 bases). V gave up 11 bases and J gave up 0 bases, with 14 bases separating them. There are 13 residues in the CDR3. The germline V gene encodes CDR1 MNHNS and CDR2 SASEGT.

This clonotype was counted many times. The rearrangement joins TRBV3-1 to TRBJ2-7; TRBD2 agrees at 11 bases. From germline, CDR1 is LGHDT and CDR2 YNNKEL (reference sequence). With V trimmed by 4 bases and J by 3 bases, 5 bases remained unmatched. The CDR3 has 15 residues. The CDR3 DNA sequence: TGTGCCAGCAGCCCAGGACTAGCGGGCAACTACGAGCAGTACTTC. Its translation is CASSPGLAGNYEQYF.

The sample holds a few counts of this clonotype. The chain recombines TRBV3-1 with TRBJ2-5; 9 nucleotides match TRBD2. CDR3 length equals 15 residues. The V and J ends lost 4 bases and 5 bases, in that order; junction bases with no gene match: 8. Germline assignment: CDR1 LGHDT and CDR2 YNNKEL (reference sequence). The CDR3 DNA reads as TGTGCCAGCAGCCTAAATAGCGGGGGTATTGAGACCCAGTACTTC. Amino acid sequence: CASSLNSGGIETQYF.

The chain uses TRBV6-2 or TRBV6-3 and TRBJ2-3; maybe TRBD2 (6 bases). In germline, CDR1 is MNHEY, CDR2 SVGEGT. Between the trimmed V and J ends, which lost 2 bases and 1 base, there was a span of 10 bases. The CDR3 extends over 15 amino acids. CDR3 nucleotide sequence: TGTGCCAGCAGTTACGCCGGGACTGGCACAGATACGCAGTATTTT. Protein sequence: CASSYAGTGTDTQYF.

This clonotype was detected only a few times. This chain connects TRBV7-9 to TRBJ2-5; possible D gene TRBD2, 6 bases. From germline, CDR1 is SEHNR and CDR2 FQNEAQ (reference sequence). The CDR3 totals 17 residues. The V end was cut by 5 bases, the J end by 1 base, with 20 bases between. The CDR3 DNA reads TGTGCCAGCAGCCCCCGAATGGTGGCCGGGGGCCAAGAGACCCAGTACTTC. Translation gives CASSPRMVAGGQETQYF.

There are many counts of this clonotype. The genes are TRBV11-2 and TRBJ2-3; 7 positions match TRBD2. V gave up 3 bases and J gave up 2 bases; unmatched junction bases: 5. The CDR3 is 15 amino acids. Germline loops: CDR1 SGHAT, CDR2 FQNNGV. Here the CDR3 DNA reads TGTGCCAGCAGCTTCCTAGCGGAGAACACAGATACGCAGTATTTT. Translated, it gives CASSFLAENTDTQYF.

This clonotype was detected many times. The chain joins TRBV28 to TRBJ2-4; unclear D gene. Looked up from germline, CDR1 is MDHEN and CDR2 is SYDVKM. The CDR3 extends over 13 amino acids. The V end lost 6 bases, the J end lost 6 bases, and 12 bases lay between the germline ends. This CDR3 is CASSSPPGNIQYF. CDR3 nucleotide sequence: TGTGCCAGCAGCTCACCCCCGGGAAACATTCAGTACTTC.